Below, 20 T cell receptor beta chains from the same sample are listed, as sequenced in a study of T cells after yellow fever vaccination. TCRdb passed the 5' RACE reads through MiXCR, listing each CDR3 protein once. The table records roughly 320,000 distinct CDR3 sequences, roughly a tenth of them present only once. Material: CD4+ T cells sorted from PBMCs, obtained 45 days after the yellow fever booster vaccination. The source is a man aged 18-30 years who received the YFV17D yellow fever vaccine.

The CDR3, as DNA: TGTGCCAGCAGCCGAGAAGGACAGGGGGAGACCCAGTACTTC. Protein sequence: CASSREGQGETQYF. V usage is TRBV4-2 and J usage is TRBJ2-5, with 9 bases aligning to TRBD1. Per germline, CDR1 LGHNA and CDR2 YNFKEQ. With 4 bases clipped from V and 5 bases from J, the junction kept 5 bases outside the gene matches. The CDR3 runs to 14 residues.

This clonotype turned up a few times. The chain uses TRBV30 and TRBJ1-1, with TRBD1 as a possible D gene (5 bases). Germline V gene sequence: CDR1 GTSNPN, CDR2 SVGIG (reference sequence). CDR3 length: 13 residues. V was shortened by 4 bases and J by 11 bases, with 20 bases between the two germline ends. As DNA, the CDR3 is TGTGCCTGGACTTACTCTCCGGGGGTCGGGGCTTTCTTT. As protein: CAWTYSPGVGAFF.

The chain recombines TRBV7-9 with TRBJ1-1; perhaps TRBD1 as D (6 bases). V gave up 5 bases and J gave up 6 bases, with 16 bases separating them. Germline assignment: CDR1 SEHNR and CDR2 FQNEAQ (reference sequence). This CDR3 region has 14 residues. CDR3 DNA: TGTGCCAGCAGCCCCACCCGACAGGTTGCTGAAGCTTTCTTT. Residues: CASSPTRQVAEAFF.

This clonotype was seen more than once but under ten times. The rearrangement links TRBV4-3 to TRBJ2-3, with D perhaps TRBD2 (5 bases). Trimming took off 0 bases at V and 3 bases at J, with 13 bases between the two ends. This CDR3 contains 16 residues. Per germline, CDR1 LGHNA and CDR2 YSLEER. The CDR3 region has the DNA TGCGCCAGCAGCCAAGATCTAAGCGGACGAACAGATACGCAGTATTTT. As protein: CASSQDLSGRTDTQYF.

This clonotype has more than one count but fewer than ten. As DNA, the CDR3 is TGCAGTGCTAGTGGGTTAAATTCACCCCTCCACTTT. It encodes CSASGLNSPLHF. The chain couples TRBV20-1 to TRBJ1-6; no definite D call. Between the trimmed V and J ends, which lost 3 bases and 7 bases, there was a span of 7 bases. The CDR3 contains 12 residues. CDR1 and CDR2 (germline): DFQATT, SNEGSKA (reference sequence).

The chain uses TRBV27 and TRBJ2-1; 12 bases agree with TRBD2. Looked up from germline, CDR1 is MNHEY and CDR2 is SMNVEV (reference sequence). J was trimmed by 7 bases and V by 7 bases; bases with no gene match: 8. This CDR3 has 15 residues. The CDR3 DNA sequence: TGTGCCAGCACCCCCCTAGCGGGGGGGCCTAATGAGCAGTTCTTC. As protein: CASTPLAGGPNEQFF.

This clonotype came up a few times. The chain combines TRBV20-1 with TRBJ2-7; D gene unclear. Deletions cut 0 bases from V and 0 bases from J, with 9 bases between. The CDR3 sequence is 14 residues long. Germline V gene sequence: CDR1 DFQATT, CDR2 SNEGSKA (reference sequence). The CDR3 is CSARDRPDSYEQYV. CDR3 in DNA: TGCAGTGCTAGAGATCGGCCCGACTCCTACGAGCAGTACGTC.

V is TRBV7-2 and J is TRBJ1-6; D unresolved. V gave up 5 bases and J gave up 11 bases, with 10 bases separating them. Germline values: CDR1 SGHTA, CDR2 FQGNSA. This CDR3 contains 12 residues. CDR3 bases: TGTGCCAGCAGCCAAAGCTCCCCACCCCTCCACTTT. Its protein product is CASSQSSPPLHF.

The table lists this clonotype with a few counts. The chain has TRBV5-6 and TRBJ1-2; D is ambiguous. The CDR3 runs 14 residues. Trimming left V 2 bases short and J 4 bases short, with 12 bases between. CDR1 is SGHDT and CDR2 is YYEEEE in the germline V gene. CDR3 sequence reads: CASSLAGPTYGYTF. CDR3 DNA sequence: TGTGCCAGCAGCTTAGCAGGACCGACCTATGGCTACACCTTC.

About this clonotype itself: Compared with germline, one end of the junction differs, possibly owing to a read error. V usage is TRBV5-5 and J usage is TRBJ2-5; D not certain. The V gene's germline CDR1 is SGHKS and CDR2 YYEKEE (reference sequence). This CDR3 contains 12 residues. The CDR3, as DNA: TGTGCCTGCAGCGACGAACAAGAGACCCAGTACTTC. Its protein is CACSDEQETQYF. The full variable domain, in which reference TRBV5-5 and TRBJ2-5 provide the parts outside the CDR3, is DAGVTQSPTHLIKTRGQQVTLRCSPISGHKSVSWYQQVLGQGPQFIFQYYEKEERGRGNFPDRFSARQFPNYSSELNVNALLLGDSALYLCACSDEQETQYFGPGTRLLVL.

The chain combines TRBV21-1 with TRBJ2-7; the D segment call TRBD2 is taken from the table without a DNA check. TRBV21-1 is an annotated pseudogene. The CDR3 is made up of 15 amino acids. Here the CDR3 DNA reads TGTGCCAGCAGCAAAGAGCAACTCCCACCCTACGAGCAGTACGTC. Protein product: CASSKEQLPPYEQYV.

This clonotype has only one observation. The chain employs TRBV7-6 and TRBJ1-6, with D unclear. This CDR3 has 15 amino acids. With 6 bases removed from V and 3 bases from J, the gap between germline ends came to 12 bases. Germline values: CDR1 SGHVS, CDR2 FNYEAQ. The CDR3 coding sequence is TGTGCCAGCAGAAAAAATGGGTTCTATAATTCACCCCTCCACTTT. This translates into CASRKNGFYNSPLHF.

There are a few counts of this clonotype. V gene TRBV4-1 combines with J gene TRBJ1-4; 7 nucleotides align to TRBD1. The CDR3 spans 13 residues. V lost 7 bases and J lost 6; bases outside the gene matches: 5. Germline V lookup: CDR1 MGHRA, CDR2 YSYEKL. The CDR3 nucleotides are TGCGCCAGCAACGACAGGGTGGATGAAAAACTGTTTTTT. It is translated as CASNDRVDEKLFF.

A few counts support this clonotype. This chain connects TRBV7-2 to TRBJ1-3, with D maybe TRBD1 (6 bases). Germline V lookup: CDR1 SGHTA, CDR2 FQGNSA. The V end lost 0 bases, the J end lost 2 bases, and 8 bases lay between the germline ends. The CDR3 runs to 15 residues. The CDR3 DNA follows: TGTGCCAGCAGCTTAGCCAGGGGAACTGGAAACACCATATATTTT. It codes for CASSLARGTGNTIYF. Drawing the rest from reference TRBV7-2 and TRBJ1-3, the complete variable domain is GAGVSQSPSNKVTEKGKDVELRCDPISGHTALYWYRQSLGQGLEFLIYFQGNSAPDKSGLPSDRFSAERTGGSVSTLTIQRTQQEDSAVYLCASSLARGTGNTIYFGEGSWLTVV.

This clonotype was recorded many times. V and J are TRBV12-3 or TRBV12-4 and TRBJ1-1; 7 positions agree with TRBD1. V shed 6 bases and J 4 bases; nucleotides not matched to a gene: 5. This CDR3 is 13 amino acids long. The CDR3 sequence is CASRRGLSTEAFF. The CDR3 bases are TGTGCCAGCAGAAGGGGGCTGAGCACTGAAGCTTTCTTT.

This clonotype was seen a handful of times. This chain connects TRBV28 to TRBJ1-4; maybe TRBD1 (5 bases). Deletions cut 4 bases from V and 0 bases from J, with 12 bases between. The germline V gene encodes CDR1 MDHEN and CDR2 SYDVKM. The CDR3 is made up of 16 amino acids. CDR3 sequence (DNA): TGTGCCAGCAGTTCAGGGAGTGCGGCAACTAATGAAAAACTGTTTTTT. Translated, it gives CASSSGSAATNEKLFF.

This chain joins TRBV12-3 or TRBV12-4 and TRBJ1-2, with 8 bases fitting TRBD1. This CDR3 has 14 residues. V gave up 4 bases and J gave up 5 bases; unmatched junction bases: 6. CDR3 residues: CASSYDRGEYGYTF. The CDR3 DNA sequence: TGTGCCAGCAGTTACGACAGGGGCGAGTATGGCTACACCTTC.

This chain connects TRBV5-1 to TRBJ2-1, with D uncertain. V was shortened by 1 base and J by 8 bases, with 4 bases between the two germline ends. The CDR3 totals 11 residues. CDR1 and CDR2 (germline): SGHRS, YFSETQ. CDR3: CASSLLHEQFF. In nucleotides, the CDR3 is TGCGCCAGCAGCTTGTTGCATGAGCAGTTCTTC.

Only a few counts were recorded for this clonotype. The V and J genes are TRBV24-1 and TRBJ1-2; possibly TRBD1 for D (5 bases). CDR3 length: 16 residues. The V and J ends lost 5 bases and 4 bases respectively, with 19 bases between them. Germline V gene lookup returns CDR1 KGHDR and CDR2 SFDVKD. CDR3: CATSAPSVGGLYGYTF. The CDR3 DNA follows: TGTGCCACCAGTGCTCCGAGTGTTGGGGGACTCTATGGCTACACCTTC.

The chain uses TRBV7-2 and TRBJ2-6, with D possibly being TRBD1 (5 bases). CDR1 and CDR2 (germline): SGHTA, FQGNSA. V shed 5 bases and J shed 0 bases, with 11 bases lying between them. This CDR3 has 16 amino acids. The CDR3 DNA is TGTGCCAGCAGCCTAAGACAGCACTCTGGGGCCAACGTCCTGACTTTC. This translates into CASSLRQHSGANVLTF.